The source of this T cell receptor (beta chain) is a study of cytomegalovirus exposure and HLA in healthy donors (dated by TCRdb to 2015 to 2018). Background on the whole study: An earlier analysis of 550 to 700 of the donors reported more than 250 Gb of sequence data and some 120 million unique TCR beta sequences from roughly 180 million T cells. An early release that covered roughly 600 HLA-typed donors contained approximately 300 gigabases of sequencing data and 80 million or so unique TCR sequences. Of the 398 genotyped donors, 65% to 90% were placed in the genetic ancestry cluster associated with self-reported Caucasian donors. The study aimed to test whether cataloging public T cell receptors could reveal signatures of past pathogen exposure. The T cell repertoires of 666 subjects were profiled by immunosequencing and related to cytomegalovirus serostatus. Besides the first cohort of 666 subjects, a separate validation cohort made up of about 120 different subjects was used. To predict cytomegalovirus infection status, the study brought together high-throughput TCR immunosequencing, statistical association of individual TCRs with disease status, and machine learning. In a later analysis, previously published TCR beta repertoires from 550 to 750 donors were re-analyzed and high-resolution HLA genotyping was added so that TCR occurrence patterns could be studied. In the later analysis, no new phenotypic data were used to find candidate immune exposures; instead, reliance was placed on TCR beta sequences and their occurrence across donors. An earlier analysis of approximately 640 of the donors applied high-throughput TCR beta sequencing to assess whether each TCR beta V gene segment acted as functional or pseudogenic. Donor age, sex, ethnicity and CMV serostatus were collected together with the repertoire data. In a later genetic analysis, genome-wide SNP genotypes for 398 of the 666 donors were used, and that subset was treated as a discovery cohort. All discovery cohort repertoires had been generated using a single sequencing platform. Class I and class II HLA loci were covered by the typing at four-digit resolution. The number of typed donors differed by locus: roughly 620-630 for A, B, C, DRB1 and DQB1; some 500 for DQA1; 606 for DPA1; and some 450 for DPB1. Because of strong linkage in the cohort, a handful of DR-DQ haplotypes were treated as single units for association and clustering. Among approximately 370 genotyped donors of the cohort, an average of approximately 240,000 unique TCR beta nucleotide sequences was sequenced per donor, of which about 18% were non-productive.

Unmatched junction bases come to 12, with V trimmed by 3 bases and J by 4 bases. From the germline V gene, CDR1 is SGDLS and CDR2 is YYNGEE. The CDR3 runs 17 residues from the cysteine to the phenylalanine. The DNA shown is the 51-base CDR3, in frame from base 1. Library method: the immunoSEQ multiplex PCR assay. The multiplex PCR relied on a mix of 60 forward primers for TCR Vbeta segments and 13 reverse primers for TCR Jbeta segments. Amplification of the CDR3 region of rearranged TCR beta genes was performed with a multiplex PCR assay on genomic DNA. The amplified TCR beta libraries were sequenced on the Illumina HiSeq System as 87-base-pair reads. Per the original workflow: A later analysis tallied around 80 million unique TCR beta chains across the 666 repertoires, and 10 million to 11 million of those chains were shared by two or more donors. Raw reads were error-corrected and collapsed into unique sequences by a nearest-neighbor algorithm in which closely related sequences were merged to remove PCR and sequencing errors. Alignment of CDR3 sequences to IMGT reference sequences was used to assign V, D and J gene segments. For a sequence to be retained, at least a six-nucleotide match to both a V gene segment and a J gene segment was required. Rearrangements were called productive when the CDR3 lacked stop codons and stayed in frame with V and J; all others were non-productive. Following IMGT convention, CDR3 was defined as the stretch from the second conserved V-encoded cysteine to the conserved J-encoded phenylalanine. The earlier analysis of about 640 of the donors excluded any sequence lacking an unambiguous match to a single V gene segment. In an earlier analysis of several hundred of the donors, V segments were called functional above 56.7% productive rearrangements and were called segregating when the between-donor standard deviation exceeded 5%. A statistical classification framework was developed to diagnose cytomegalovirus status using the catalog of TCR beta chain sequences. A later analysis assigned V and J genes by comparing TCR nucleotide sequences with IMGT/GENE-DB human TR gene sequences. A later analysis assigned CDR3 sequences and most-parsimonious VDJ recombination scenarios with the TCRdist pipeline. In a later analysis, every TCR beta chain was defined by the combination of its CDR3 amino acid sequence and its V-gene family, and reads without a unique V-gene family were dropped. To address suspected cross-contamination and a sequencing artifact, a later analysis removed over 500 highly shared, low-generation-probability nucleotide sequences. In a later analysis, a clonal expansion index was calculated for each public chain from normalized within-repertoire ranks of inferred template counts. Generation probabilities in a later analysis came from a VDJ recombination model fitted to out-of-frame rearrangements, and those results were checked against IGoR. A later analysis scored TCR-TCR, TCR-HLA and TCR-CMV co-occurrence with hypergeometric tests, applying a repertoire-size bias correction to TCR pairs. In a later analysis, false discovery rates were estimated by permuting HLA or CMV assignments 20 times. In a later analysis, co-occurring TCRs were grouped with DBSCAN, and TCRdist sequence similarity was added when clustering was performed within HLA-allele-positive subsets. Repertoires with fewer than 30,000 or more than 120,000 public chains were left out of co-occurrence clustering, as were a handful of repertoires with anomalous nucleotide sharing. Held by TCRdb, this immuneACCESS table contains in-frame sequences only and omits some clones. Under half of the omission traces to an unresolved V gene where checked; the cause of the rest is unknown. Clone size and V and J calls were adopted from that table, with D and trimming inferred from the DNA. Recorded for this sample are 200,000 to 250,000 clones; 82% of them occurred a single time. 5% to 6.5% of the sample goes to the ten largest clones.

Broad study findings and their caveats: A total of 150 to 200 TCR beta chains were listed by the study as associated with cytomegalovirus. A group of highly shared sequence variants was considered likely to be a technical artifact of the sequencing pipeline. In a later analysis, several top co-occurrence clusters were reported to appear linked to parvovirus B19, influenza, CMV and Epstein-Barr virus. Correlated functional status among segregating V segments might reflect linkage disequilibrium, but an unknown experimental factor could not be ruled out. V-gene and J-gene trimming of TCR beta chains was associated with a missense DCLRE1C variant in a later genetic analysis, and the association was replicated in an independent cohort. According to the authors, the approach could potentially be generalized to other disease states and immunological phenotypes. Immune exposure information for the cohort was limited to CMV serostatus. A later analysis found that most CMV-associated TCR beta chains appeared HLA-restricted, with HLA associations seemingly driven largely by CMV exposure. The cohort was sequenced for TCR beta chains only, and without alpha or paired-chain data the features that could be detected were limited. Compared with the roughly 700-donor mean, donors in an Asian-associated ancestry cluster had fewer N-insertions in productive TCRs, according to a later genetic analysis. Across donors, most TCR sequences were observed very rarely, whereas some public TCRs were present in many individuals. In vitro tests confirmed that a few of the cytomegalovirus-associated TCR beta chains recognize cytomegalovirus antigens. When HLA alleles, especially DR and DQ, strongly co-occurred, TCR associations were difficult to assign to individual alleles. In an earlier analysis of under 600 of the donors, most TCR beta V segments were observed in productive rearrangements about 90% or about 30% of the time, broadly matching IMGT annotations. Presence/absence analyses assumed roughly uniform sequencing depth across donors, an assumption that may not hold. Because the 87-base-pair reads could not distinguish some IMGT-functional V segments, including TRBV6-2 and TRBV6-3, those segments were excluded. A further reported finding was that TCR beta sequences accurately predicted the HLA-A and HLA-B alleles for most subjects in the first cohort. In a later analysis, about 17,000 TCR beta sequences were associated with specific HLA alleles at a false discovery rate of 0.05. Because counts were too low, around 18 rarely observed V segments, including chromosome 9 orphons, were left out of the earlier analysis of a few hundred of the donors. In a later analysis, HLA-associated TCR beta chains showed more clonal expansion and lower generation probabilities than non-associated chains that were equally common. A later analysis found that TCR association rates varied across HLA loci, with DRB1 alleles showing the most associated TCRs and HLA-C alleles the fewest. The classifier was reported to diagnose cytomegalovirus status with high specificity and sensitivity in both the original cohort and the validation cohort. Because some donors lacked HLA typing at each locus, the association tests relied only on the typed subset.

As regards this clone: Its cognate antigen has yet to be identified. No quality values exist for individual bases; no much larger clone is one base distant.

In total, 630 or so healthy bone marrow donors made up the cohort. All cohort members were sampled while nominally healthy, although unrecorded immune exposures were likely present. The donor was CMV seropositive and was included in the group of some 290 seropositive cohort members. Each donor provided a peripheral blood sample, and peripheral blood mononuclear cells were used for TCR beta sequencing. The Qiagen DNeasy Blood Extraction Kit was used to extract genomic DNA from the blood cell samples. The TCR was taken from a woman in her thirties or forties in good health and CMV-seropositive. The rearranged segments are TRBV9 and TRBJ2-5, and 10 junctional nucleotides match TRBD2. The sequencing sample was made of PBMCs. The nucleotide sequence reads TGTGCCAGCAGCGGTACGTCCGGGACTAGCGTGGGAGAGACCCAGTACTTC. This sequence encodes CASSGTSGTSVGETQYF.